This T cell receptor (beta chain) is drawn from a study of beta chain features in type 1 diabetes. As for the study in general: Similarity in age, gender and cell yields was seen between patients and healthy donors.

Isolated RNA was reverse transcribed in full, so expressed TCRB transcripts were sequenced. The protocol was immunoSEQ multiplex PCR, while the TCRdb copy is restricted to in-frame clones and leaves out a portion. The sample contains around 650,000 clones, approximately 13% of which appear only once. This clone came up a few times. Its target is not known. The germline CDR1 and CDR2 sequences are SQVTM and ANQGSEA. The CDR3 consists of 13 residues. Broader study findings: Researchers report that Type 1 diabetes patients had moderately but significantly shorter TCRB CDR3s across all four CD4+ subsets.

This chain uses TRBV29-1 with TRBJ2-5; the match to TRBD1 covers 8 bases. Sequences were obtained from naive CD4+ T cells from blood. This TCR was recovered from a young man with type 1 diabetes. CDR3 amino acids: CSGAGGLGETQYF. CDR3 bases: TGCAGTGGAGCAGGGGGCCTGGGGGAGACCCAGTACTTC. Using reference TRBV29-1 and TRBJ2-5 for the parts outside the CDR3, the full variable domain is SAVISQKPSRDICQRGTSLTIQCQVDSQVTMMFWYRQQPGQSLTLIATANQGSEATYESGFVIDKFPISRPNLTFSTLTVSNMSPEDSSIYLCSGAGGLGETQYFGPGTRLLVL.